This T cell receptor (beta chain) is drawn from a study of T cells in Graves' hyperthyroidism and ophthalmopathy. Using RNA transcripts as the source, TCR beta CDR3 regions were amplified. An initial round of RT-PCR targeting the TCR CDR3 relied on the HTBI primer set. TCRdb called the multiplex PCR reads again in MiXCR, with one record for every CDR3 protein. Counted here are hundreds of thousands of distinct CDR3 sequences, roughly a third occurring once; the ten biggest clones make up more than 25%. The CDR3 length is 14 residues. Germline CDR1 SGHRS, CDR2 YFSETQ. The V call is TRBV5-1, the J call TRBJ2-5; 8 bases map to TRBD2. The sample comprised blood. This TCR derives from a woman between 35 and 50 years old with Graves' hyperthyroidism. CDR3 residues: CASSPGGTKETQYF. The CDR3 DNA follows: TGCGCTAGCTCCCCGGGGGGGACAAAAGAGACCCAGTACTTC.